The rows below give T cell receptor beta chains drawn from one sample of a study of beta chain features in type 1 diabetes. Libraries were prepared by immunoSEQ multiplex PCR; TCRdb keeps only in-frame clonotypes and omits some of them. The sample includes under 300,000 clones, roughly 24% of them seen just once. Sequences were obtained from naive CD4+ T cells from blood. Source of these receptors: a young woman with type 1 diabetes. CDR3s include the opening cysteine and the closing phenylalanine or tryptophan. Fields, in order: CDR3 protein, CDR3 length, J gene, V gene, clone size. Not every row has a clone size; where given, it reads once, few, many or a size class.

CASSTSRDYNPEQFF 15 TRBJ2-1 TRBV28 few
CASSPTEETQYF 12 TRBJ2-5 TRBV11-2 .
CASSLYYEQYF 11 TRBJ2-7 TRBV11-1 few
CASSVVGQTQETQYF 15 TRBJ2-5 TRBV9 .
CASSADRLNQPQHF 14 TRBJ1-5 TRBV4-2 .
CASSGPTSGKTDTQYF 16 TRBJ2-3 TRBV9 once
CASSLEWGAGANVLTF 16 TRBJ2-6 TRBV5-1 .
CASSLLTRRAGTDTQYF 17 TRBJ2-3 TRBV7-9 .
CASSRLAGVDNEQFF 15 TRBJ2-1 TRBV4-1 .
CASSLVQGADTEAFF 15 TRBJ1-1 TRBV7-9 .
CASATDRPNTGELFF 15 TRBJ2-2 TRBV6-5 once
CAISTGGAGGGYTF 14 TRBJ1-2 TRBV10-3 .
CASSQDNPAGGLGAMETQYF 20 TRBJ2-5 TRBV4-2 .
CASRGGRETQYF 12 TRBJ2-5 TRBV6-5 few
CASSYRGRAYNEQFF 15 TRBJ2-1 TRBV6-6 .
CASSFQETGELFF 13 TRBJ2-2 TRBV5-6 .
CASSLGQGTGELFF 14 TRBJ2-2 TRBV5-4 .
CASSQPTPPPDNEQFF 16 TRBJ2-1 TRBV4-2 .
CSVGLAGVTDTQYF 14 TRBJ2-3 TRBV29-1 few
CASSPTSGGYNEQFF 15 TRBJ2-1 TRBV19 .
CAWKRGSKSYTDTQYF 16 TRBJ2-3 TRBV30 .
CASSQGPGQGFLDTQYF 17 TRBJ2-3 TRBV4-1 few
CASYGSSGRGETQYF 15 TRBJ2-5 TRBV5-1 once
CASNEWTGITGELFF 15 TRBJ2-2 TRBV5-1 .
CASSLEQGETQYF 13 TRBJ2-5 TRBV5-4 .
CASSPRTSGMRTDTQYF 17 TRBJ2-3 TRBV18 .
CSVESLLAGYGYTF 14 TRBJ1-2 TRBV29-1 .
CASNQGDTQYF 11 TRBJ2-3 TRBV19 .
CASSAEVAAEQFF 13 TRBJ2-1 TRBV9 .